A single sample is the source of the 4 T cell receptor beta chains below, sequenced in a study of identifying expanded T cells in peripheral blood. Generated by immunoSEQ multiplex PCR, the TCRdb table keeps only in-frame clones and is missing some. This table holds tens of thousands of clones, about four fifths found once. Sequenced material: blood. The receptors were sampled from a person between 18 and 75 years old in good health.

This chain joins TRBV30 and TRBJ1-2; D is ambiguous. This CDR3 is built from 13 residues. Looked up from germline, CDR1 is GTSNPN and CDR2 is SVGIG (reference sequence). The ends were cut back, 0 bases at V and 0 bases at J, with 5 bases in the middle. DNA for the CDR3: TGTGCCTGGAGTGTCGGAGCTAACTATGGCTACACCTTC. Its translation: CAWSVGANYGYTF.

Here the CDR3 reads CSVEGGTSGQTDTQYF. CDR3 coding DNA: TGCAGCGTTGAAGGGGGGACTAGCGGGCAAACAGATACGCAGTATTTT. This rearrangement joins TRBV29-1 to TRBJ2-3; the match to TRBD2 covers 12 bases. The CDR3 length is 16 residues. Germline loops: CDR1 SQVTM, CDR2 ANQGSEA. Germline trimming cut 1 base from V and 3 bases from J; bases unmatched to any gene: 5.

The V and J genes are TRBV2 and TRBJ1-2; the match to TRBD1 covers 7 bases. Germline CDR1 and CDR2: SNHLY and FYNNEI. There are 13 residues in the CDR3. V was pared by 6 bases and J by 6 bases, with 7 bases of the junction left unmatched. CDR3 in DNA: TGTGCCAGCAGGACGGGACAGAACAATGGCTACACCTTC. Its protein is CASRTGQNNGYTF.

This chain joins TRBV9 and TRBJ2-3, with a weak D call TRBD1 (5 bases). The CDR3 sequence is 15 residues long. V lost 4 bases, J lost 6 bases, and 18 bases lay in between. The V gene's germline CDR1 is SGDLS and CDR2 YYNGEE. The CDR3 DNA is TGTGCCAGCAGCCGAGGCAGGAGTAAGGGGGATACGCAGTATTTT. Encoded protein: CASSRGRSKGDTQYF.